These 6 T cell receptor beta chains share one sample of origin, sequenced in a study of blood T cells in healthy people across ages. Combining a sample-barcoded 5' primer with a J-beta primer mix, a second PCR ran for 7 to 11 cycles. MiXCR was run by TCRdb on the 5' RACE reads, yielding one entry per CDR3 protein. The sample has more than 800,000 distinct CDR3 sequences, 25% to 30% seen once; the top ten hold roughly 17%. Sequencing input: blood. The receptors were gathered from a woman of 80 years or more in good health.

The chain joins TRBV7-2 to TRBJ1-1; no reliable D call. In germline, CDR1 is SGHTA, CDR2 FQGNSA. This CDR3 has 15 amino acids. V dropped 0 bases and J dropped 4 bases, with 12 bases sitting between them. As DNA, the CDR3 is TGTGCCAGCAGCTTAGCGGGAGGGAGTGGCACTGAAGCTTTCTTT. It translates to CASSLAGGSGTEAFF.

Points on this clonotype: One base away lies a much larger clone, so this may be a sequencing read error. The genes are TRBV24-1 and TRBJ2-1; a weak D match, TRBD1 (6 bases). The better agreement between TRBJ2-7 and the DNA end casts doubt on the J call. The CDR3 is 16 amino acids. Germline assignment: CDR1 KGHDR and CDR2 SFDVKD. In DNA form, the CDR3 reads TGTGCCACCAGTGATCATACAGGGTGGTCGGACAATGAGCAGTACTTC. It yields the protein CATSDHTGWSDNEQYF.

This clonotype was detected ten times or more. V usage is TRBV20-1 and J usage is TRBJ2-1, with D perhaps assigned TRBD1 or TRBD2 (6 bases each). V was clipped by 3 bases and J by 14 bases, with 17 bases between them. CDR3 size: 12 residues. Looked up from germline, CDR1 is DFQATT and CDR2 is SNEGSKA (reference sequence). CDR3 bases: TGCAGTGCTAGGGACAGCGGGCCAGTTAAGTTCTTC. Its translation is CSARDSGPVKFF.

This clonotype was seen ten or more times. V usage is TRBV7-9 and J usage is TRBJ1-2; D ambiguous. This CDR3 is built from 12 residues. From germline, CDR1 is SEHNR and CDR2 FQNEAQ (reference sequence). Trimming removed 0 bases at V and 7 bases at J, with 6 bases between. The CDR3 region has the DNA TGTGCCAGCAGCTTAGCAAACGGTGGCTACACCTTC. Translating it yields CASSLANGGYTF.

This clonotype was counted at least ten times. The J gene is TRBJ1-2, the V gene TRBV6-5, with TRBD1 matching 7 bases. CDR1 is MNHEY, CDR2 SVGAGI, per germline. Germline trimming cut 4 bases from V and 5 bases from J; bases unmatched to any gene: 10. CDR3 size: 15 residues. CDR3 protein: CASSFSPGGEYGYTF. The CDR3 coding sequence is TGTGCCAGCAGTTTTAGCCCAGGGGGTGAATATGGCTACACCTTC.

In this sample, this clonotype turned up many times. The CDR3 protein is CSVVPGTSLKTQYF. DNA of the CDR3: TGCAGCGTTGTGCCCGGGACTAGCCTTAAGACCCAGTACTTC. The V gene is TRBV29-1, the J gene TRBJ2-5, with 9 bases that match TRBD2. Trimming took 4 bases from V and 6 from J; bases not matched to a gene: 9. The CDR3 covers 14 residues. From germline, CDR1 is SQVTM and CDR2 ANQGSEA.